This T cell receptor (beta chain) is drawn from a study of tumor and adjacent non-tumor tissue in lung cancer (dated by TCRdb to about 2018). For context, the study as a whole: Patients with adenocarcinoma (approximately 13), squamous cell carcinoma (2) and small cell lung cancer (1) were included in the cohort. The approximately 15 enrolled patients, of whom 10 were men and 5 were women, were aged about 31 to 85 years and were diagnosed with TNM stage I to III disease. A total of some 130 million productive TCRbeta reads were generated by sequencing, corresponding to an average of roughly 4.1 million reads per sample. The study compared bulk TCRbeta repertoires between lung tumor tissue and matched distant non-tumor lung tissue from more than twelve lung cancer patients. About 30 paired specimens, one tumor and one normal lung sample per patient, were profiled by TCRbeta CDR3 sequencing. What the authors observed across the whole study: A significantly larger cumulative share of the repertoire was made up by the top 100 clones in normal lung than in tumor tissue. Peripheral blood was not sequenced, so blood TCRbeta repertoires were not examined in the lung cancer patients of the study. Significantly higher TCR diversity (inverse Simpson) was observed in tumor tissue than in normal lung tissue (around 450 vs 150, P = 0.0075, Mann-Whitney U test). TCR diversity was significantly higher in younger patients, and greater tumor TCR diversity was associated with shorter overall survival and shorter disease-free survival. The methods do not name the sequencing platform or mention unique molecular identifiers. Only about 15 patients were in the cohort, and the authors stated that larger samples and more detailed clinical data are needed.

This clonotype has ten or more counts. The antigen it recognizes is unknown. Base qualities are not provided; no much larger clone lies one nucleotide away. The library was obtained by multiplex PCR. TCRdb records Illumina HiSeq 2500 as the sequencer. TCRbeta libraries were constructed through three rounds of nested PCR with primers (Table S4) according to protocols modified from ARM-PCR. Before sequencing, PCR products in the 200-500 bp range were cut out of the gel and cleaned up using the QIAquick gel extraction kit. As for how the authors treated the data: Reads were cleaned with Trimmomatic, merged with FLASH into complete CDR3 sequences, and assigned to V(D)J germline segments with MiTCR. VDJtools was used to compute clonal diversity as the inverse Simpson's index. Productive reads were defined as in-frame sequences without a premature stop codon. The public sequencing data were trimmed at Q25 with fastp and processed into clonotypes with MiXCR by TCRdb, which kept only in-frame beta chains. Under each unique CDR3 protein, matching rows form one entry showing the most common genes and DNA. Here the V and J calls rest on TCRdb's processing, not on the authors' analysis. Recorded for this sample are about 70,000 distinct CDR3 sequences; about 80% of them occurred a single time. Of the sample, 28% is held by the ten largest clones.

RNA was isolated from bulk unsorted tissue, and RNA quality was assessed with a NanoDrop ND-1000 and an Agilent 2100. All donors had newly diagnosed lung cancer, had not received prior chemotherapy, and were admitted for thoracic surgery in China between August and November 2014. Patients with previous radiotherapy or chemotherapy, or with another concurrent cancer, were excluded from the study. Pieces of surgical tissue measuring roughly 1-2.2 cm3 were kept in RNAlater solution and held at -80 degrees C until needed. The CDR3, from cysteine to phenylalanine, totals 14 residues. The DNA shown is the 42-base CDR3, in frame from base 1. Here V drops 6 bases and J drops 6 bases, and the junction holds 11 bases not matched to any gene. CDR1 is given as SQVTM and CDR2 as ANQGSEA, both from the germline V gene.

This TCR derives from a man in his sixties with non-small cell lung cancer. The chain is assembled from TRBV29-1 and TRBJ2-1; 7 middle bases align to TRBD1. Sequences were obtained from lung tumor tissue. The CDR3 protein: CSVDRETGGNEQFF. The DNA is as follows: TGCAGCGTCGACAGGGAAACTGGCGGCAATGAGCAGTTCTTC.